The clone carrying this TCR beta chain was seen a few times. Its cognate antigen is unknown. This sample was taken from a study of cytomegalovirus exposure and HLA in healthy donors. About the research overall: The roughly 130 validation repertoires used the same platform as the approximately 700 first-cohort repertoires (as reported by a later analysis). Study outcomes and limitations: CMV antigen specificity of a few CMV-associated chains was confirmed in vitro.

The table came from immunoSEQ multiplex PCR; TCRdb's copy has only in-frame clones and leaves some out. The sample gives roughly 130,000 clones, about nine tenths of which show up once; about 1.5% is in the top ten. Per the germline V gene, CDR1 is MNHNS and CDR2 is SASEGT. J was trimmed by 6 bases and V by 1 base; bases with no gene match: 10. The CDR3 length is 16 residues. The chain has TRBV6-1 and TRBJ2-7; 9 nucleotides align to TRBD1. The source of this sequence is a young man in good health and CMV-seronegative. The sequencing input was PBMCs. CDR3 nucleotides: TGTGCCAGCAGTGAAGGGTCGGGACAGGGAAACTTCGAGCAGTACTTC. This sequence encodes CASSEGSGQGNFEQYF.